Listed below are T cell receptor beta chains from one sample, sequenced in a study of lymphopenia after photon versus proton radiotherapy. Repertoires were generated with immunoSEQ multiplex PCR, while TCRdb's copy carries only in-frame clones and drops some. The sample shows 35,000 to 40,000 clones, about 85% of them seen only once. Material: peripheral blood, obtained from a patient treated with photon-based radiotherapy. The receptors were sampled from a man aged 45-60 years with gastric cancer. CDR3s include the opening cysteine and the closing phenylalanine or tryptophan. A D gene is named only where the DNA matches it firmly. A clone size is listed for some rows: how often the clone was seen (once, few, many), or a class if it is expanded.

cdr3_nt	cdr3_aa	v_call	j_call	d_call	clone_size
TGTGCCAGTAGTACCCGCAGGGACACTGAAGCTTTCTTT	CASSTRRDTEAFF	TRBV19	TRBJ1-1	NA	once
TGCAGCGCAAGCGATGATAGCGTGAACACCGGGGAGCTGTTTTTT	CSASDDSVNTGELFF	TRBV29-1	TRBJ2-2	NA	NA
TGTGCCAGCAGCGCCTCTAGCGGGAGGCTCAATGAGCAGTTCTTC	CASSASSGRLNEQFF	TRBV6-1	TRBJ2-1	TRBD2	NA
TGTGCCAGCTCACCCCCGGGGAAAGCGGGAGGACACGAGCAGTACTTC	CASSPPGKAGGHEQYF	TRBV18	TRBJ2-7	TRBD2	NA
TGTGCCAGTACCGCCCGGCCGGGACAGAGCAATCAGCCCCAGCATTTT	CASTARPGQSNQPQHF	TRBV19	TRBJ1-5	TRBD1	NA
TGTGCCTGGAGTGTACAGGCGAACACCGGGGAGCTGTTTTTT	CAWSVQANTGELFF	TRBV30	TRBJ2-2	NA	NA
TGCAGCGTTCTGGGACTAGCGGGAGTGTACGAGCAGTACTTC	CSVLGLAGVYEQYF	TRBV29-1	TRBJ2-7	TRBD2	NA
TGTGCCAGCAGTTTATTCTCCGTTACGCTAGCCAAAAACATTCAGTACTTC	CASSLFSVTLAKNIQYF	TRBV28	TRBJ2-4	NA	NA
TGTGCCAGCAGTGAAGAGGGGGAAGAGACCCAGTACTTC	CASSEEGEETQYF	TRBV2	TRBJ2-5	NA	NA
TGTGCCAGTAGTAGCCTAGCGGGAATTAGCACAGATACGCAGTATTTT	CASSSLAGISTDTQYF	TRBV19	TRBJ2-3	TRBD2	NA
TGTGCCAGCAGGCCACAGGGGGTCACAGATACGCAGTATTTT	CASRPQGVTDTQYF	TRBV6-5	TRBJ2-3	TRBD1	NA
TGTGCCAGCAGAATTAAGACATATTCCTACAATGAGCAGTTCTTC	CASRIKTYSYNEQFF	TRBV27	TRBJ2-1	NA	NA
TGTGCCAGCAGCCCCCGGGAGCCACTGGGGGACTACGAGCAGTACTTC	CASSPREPLGDYEQYF	TRBV9	TRBJ2-7	NA	NA
TGTGCCAGCAGTCGCGGCACTCCGGGATACGAGCAGTACTTC	CASSRGTPGYEQYF	TRBV6-1	TRBJ2-7	NA	NA
TGTGCCAGCAGTTCAACCGGGACAGGGAGGACCGGGGAGCTGTTTTTT	CASSSTGTGRTGELFF	TRBV6-5	TRBJ2-2	TRBD1	NA
TGCGCCAGCAGCCTCAGGGGACCGGAAGAGACCCAGTACTTC	CASSLRGPEETQYF	TRBV5-1	TRBJ2-5	NA	NA
TGTGCCAGCCGTCGACAGGGGGAGAACTATGGCTACACCTTC	CASRRQGENYGYTF	TRBV19	TRBJ1-2	TRBD1	NA
TGTGCCAGCAGTTACGCAGGGGGTGAGGGCTACACCTTC	CASSYAGGEGYTF	TRBV6-6	TRBJ1-2	TRBD1	NA
TGTGCCAGCAGCGTAGAGGGAGCTACCTACGAGCAGTACTTC	CASSVEGATYEQYF	TRBV9	TRBJ2-7	NA	NA
TGTGCCAGCAGTTCAACTAGCGGAGGGTGGGAGCAGTACTTC	CASSSTSGGWEQYF	TRBV6-5	TRBJ2-7	TRBD2	NA
TGCAGCGTTGAAGGCAGGCGGGCCTACAATGAGCAGTTCTTC	CSVEGRRAYNEQFF	TRBV29-1	TRBJ2-1	NA	NA
TGTGCCAGCAGTTTACTCCCTCTGGGGGAGGACTACGAGCAGTACTTC	CASSLLPLGEDYEQYF	TRBV28	TRBJ2-7	NA	NA
TGTGCCAGCAGCATCGAGGGACAGACCTCCACAGATACGCAGTATTTT	CASSIEGQTSTDTQYF	TRBV5-8	TRBJ2-3	TRBD1	NA
TGTGCCAGCAGCTCCCGTGTAGGGGTAGTAGCAGATACGCAGTATTTT	CASSSRVGVVADTQYF	TRBV28	TRBJ2-3	NA	NA
TGTGCCAGCAGCCTGACTAGCGGGAGGGCAACCGGGGAGCTGTTTTTT	CASSLTSGRATGELFF	TRBV4-2	TRBJ2-2	TRBD2	NA
TGTGCCAGCAAGGGGAGCTGTATAGAGGAGAACACCGGGGAGCTGTTTTTT	CASKGSCIEENTGELFF	TRBV21-1	TRBJ2-2	NA	NA
TGCGCCAGCAGCTACCGAGCGGGAGGGGGGTCTAATGAGCAGTTCTTC	CASSYRAGGGSNEQFF	TRBV5-1	TRBJ2-1	TRBD2	once
TGTGCCAGCAGGGGGGAGCAAGAGACCCAGTACTTC	CASRGEQETQYF	TRBV2	TRBJ2-5	NA	NA